The 21 T cell receptor beta chains presented below share a single source sample, sequenced in a study of blood T cell repertoires in COVID-19. Generated by immunoSEQ multiplex PCR, the TCRdb table keeps only in-frame clones and is missing some. The repertoire holds over 250,000 clones, more than 75% seen once, with around 2.7% in the top ten. The specimen sequenced was PBMCs or T cells enriched from blood (not recorded which). These TCRs come from a man between 60 and 75 years old who had recovered from COVID-19.

The chain is built from TRBV5-1 and TRBJ2-7; D not certain. The V end was cut by 0 bases, the J end by 7 bases, with 11 bases between. The CDR3 extends over 13 amino acids. Germline V gene sequence: CDR1 SGHRS, CDR2 YFSETQ. This chain's CDR3 is CASSLVSDVEQYF. Written as DNA, the CDR3 is TGCGCCAGCAGCTTGGTTTCAGATGTTGAGCAGTACTTC.

The CDR3 reads CSVVAGANTGELFF. Written as DNA, the CDR3 is TGCAGCGTAGTGGCGGGGGCGAACACCGGGGAGCTGTTTTTT. The chain combines TRBV29-1 with TRBJ2-2; 7 positions agree with TRBD2. The CDR3 length is 14 residues. CDR1 is SQVTM, CDR2 ANQGSEA, per germline. Trimming took 6 bases from V and 0 from J; bases not matched to a gene: 4.

The gene calls are TRBV9 and TRBJ2-5, with D possibly being TRBD2 (7 bases). Germline-derived CDR1 and CDR2 are SGDLS and YYNGEE. This CDR3 region has 15 residues. V lost 3 bases to trimming and J lost 4 bases, with 16 bases between them. CDR3 region: CASSGAGARGETQYF. The CDR3 DNA follows: TGTGCCAGCAGCGGCGCGGGGGCCAGGGGAGAGACCCAGTACTTC.

The chain is built from TRBV5-4 and TRBJ2-2; D uncertain. Germline assignment: CDR1 SGHNT and CDR2 YYREEE (reference sequence). V lost 4 bases and J lost 1, with 8 bases in between. The CDR3 runs to 14 residues. In DNA form, the CDR3 reads TGTGCCAGCAGCGCGAACCAGAACACCGGGGAGCTGTTTTTT. Protein product: CASSANQNTGELFF. Full variable domain (outside the CDR3, taken from reference TRBV5-4 and TRBJ2-2): ETGVTQSPTHLIKTRGQQVTLRCSSQSGHNTVSWYQQALGQGPQFIFQYYREEENGRGNFPPRFSGLQFPNYSSELNVNALELDDSALYLCASSANQNTGELFFGEGSRLTVL.

V is TRBV27 and J is TRBJ2-6; D possibly corresponds to TRBD1 (5 bases). Germline loops: CDR1 MNHEY, CDR2 SMNVEV (reference sequence). The CDR3 spans 16 residues. Deletions cut 3 bases from V and 0 bases from J, with 9 bases between. DNA for the CDR3: TGTGCCAGCAGTTTGACAGCCGTCTCTGGGGCCAACGTCCTGACTTTC. Its protein product is CASSLTAVSGANVLTF. Filled out from reference TRBV27 and TRBJ2-6, the complete variable domain reads EAQVTQNPRYLITVTGKKLTVTCSQNMNHEYMSWYRQDPGLGLRQIYYSMNVEVTDKGDVPEGYKVSRKEKRNFPLILESPSPNQTSLYFCASSLTAVSGANVLTFGAGSRLTVL.

V gene TRBV7-2 combines with J gene TRBJ1-2; weak D call: TRBD1 (6 bases). V was shortened by 1 base and J by 5 bases, with 11 bases between the two germline ends. In germline, CDR1 is SGHTA, CDR2 FQGNSA. The CDR3 runs 14 residues. CDR3 coding DNA: TGTGCCAGCAGCTTAGGACAGGAACTATATGGCTACACCTTC. Its protein is CASSLGQELYGYTF.

The genes are TRBV11-2 and TRBJ2-7; D is possibly TRBD1 (5 bases). This CDR3 has 16 amino acids. Trimming took 5 bases from V and 1 from J, leaving 18 bases between them. Germline V lookup: CDR1 SGHAT, CDR2 FQNNGV. CDR3 sequence (DNA): TGTGCCAGCAGCAATACAGGACGACCCCCTTCCTACGAGCAGTACTTC. Its protein is CASSNTGRPPSYEQYF.

This chain connects TRBV5-6 to TRBJ2-1; D perhaps matches TRBD1 (6 bases). Germline-derived CDR1 and CDR2 are SGHDT and YYEEEE. V was shortened by 4 bases and J by 6 bases, with 17 bases between the two germline ends. CDR3 size: 15 residues. CDR3 loop: CASSPTGPRSNEQFF. CDR3 bases: TGTGCCAGCAGCCCAACAGGGCCCCGAAGCAATGAGCAGTTCTTC. The variable domain in full, completed from reference TRBV5-6 and TRBJ2-1, reads DAGVTQSPTHLIKTRGQQVTLRCSPKSGHDTVSWYQQALGQGPQFIFQYYEEEERQRGNFPDRFSGHQFPNYSSELNVNALLLGDSALYLCASSPTGPRSNEQFFGPGTRLTVL.

The rearrangement uses TRBV13 and TRBJ2-3; perhaps TRBD2 as D (6 bases). Trimming pared 8 bases from V and 5 bases from J, leaving 17 bases between. CDR1 is PRHDT and CDR2 is FYEKMQ in the germline V gene (reference sequence). This CDR3 region has 14 residues. CDR3 nucleotide sequence: TGTGCCAGCCGGGCATGGGGAGGTAAAGATACGCAGTATTTT. Residues: CASRAWGGKDTQYF.

V gene TRBV30 combines with J gene TRBJ2-2; TRBD2 matches at 11 bases. Trimming removed 1 base from V and 1 base from J; junction bases left unmatched: 2. The CDR3 loop spans 16 amino acids. Looked up from germline, CDR1 is GTSNPN and CDR2 is SVGIG (reference sequence). The CDR3 protein is CAWSEGLAENTGELFF. The CDR3 bases are TGTGCCTGGAGTGAGGGACTAGCGGAGAACACCGGGGAGCTGTTTTTT.

This rearrangement joins TRBV10-3 to TRBJ2-5, with TRBD2 matching over 8 bases. The junction had 3 bases not matched to a gene; V was cut back by 3 bases and J by 3 bases. Germline assignment: CDR1 ENHRY and CDR2 SYGVKD. The CDR3 length is 14 residues. CDR3 DNA: TGTGCCATCAGTGAAACCGGGAGGGAAGAGACCCAGTACTTC. This codes for CAISETGREETQYF.

The sample holds one count of this clone. The rearrangement joins TRBV4-3 to TRBJ1-3; D not resolved. The CDR3 has 16 residues. Germline loops: CDR1 LGHNA, CDR2 YSLEER. The V gene lost 3 bases and the J gene lost 0 bases, with 12 bases spanning the gap. The CDR3 DNA reads TGCGCCAGCAGCCATAAAGACTCCGGCTCTGGAAACACCATATATTTT. Protein sequence: CASSHKDSGSGNTIYF.

The chain carries TRBV5-4 and TRBJ2-2, with D possibly being TRBD1 (6 bases). The CDR3 contains 16 residues. Germline CDR1 reads SGHNT; CDR2 reads YYREEE (reference sequence). Trimming cost V 4 bases and J 5 bases, with 18 bases left between them. CDR3 nucleotide sequence: TGTGCCAGCAGCACCCACACTACAGGGCGTACCGGGGAGCTGTTTTTT. It translates to CASSTHTTGRTGELFF.

This sequence joins TRBV7-6 and TRBJ2-3; 8 bases agree with TRBD2. Trimming at V came to 1 base and at J to 3 bases, leaving 3 bases not matched to a gene. This CDR3 is built from 15 residues. Germline V CDR1 and CDR2: SGHVS, FNYEAQ. This CDR3 reads CASSLGGTRTDTQYF. In DNA form, the CDR3 reads TGTGCCAGCAGCTTAGGTGGGACTAGGACAGATACGCAGTATTTT.

The table lists this clone with a count of one. The CDR3 sequence is CASSLTHAGEQFF. The CDR3 DNA is TGTGCCAGCAGCTTAACACACGCGGGTGAGCAGTTCTTC. This chain joins TRBV7-3 and TRBJ2-1; a possible D gene is TRBD2 (5 bases). CDR3 size: 13 residues. Germline V gives CDR1 SGHTA, CDR2 FQGTGA. Between the trimmed V and J ends, which lost 0 bases and 9 bases, there was a span of 9 bases.

The V call is TRBV15, the J call TRBJ2-3; 11 positions match TRBD2. The germline CDR1 and CDR2 sequences are LNHNV and YYDKDF (reference sequence). This CDR3 has 18 residues. Trimming removed 0 bases from V and 4 bases from J; junction bases left unmatched: 9. CDR3 nucleotides: TGTGCCACCAGCAGAGATCGAACTAGCGGGAGCAGGGCAGATACGCAGTATTTT. Protein sequence: CATSRDRTSGSRADTQYF.

The rearrangement uses TRBV30 and TRBJ1-2, with D perhaps TRBD1 (5 bases). Germline values: CDR1 GTSNPN, CDR2 SVGIG (reference sequence). Deletions cut 3 bases from V and 2 bases from J, with 7 bases between. This CDR3 is 12 amino acids long. CDR3 coding DNA: TGTGCCTGGAGAACAGGAAACTATGGCTACACCTTC. This gives the protein CAWRTGNYGYTF.

This clone was observed a single time. The rearrangement joins TRBV29-1 to TRBJ2-7; D gene uncertain. Germline assignment: CDR1 SQVTM and CDR2 ANQGSEA. The CDR3 loop spans 14 amino acids. Between the trimmed V and J ends, which lost 1 base and 3 bases, there was a span of 13 bases. CDR3 coding DNA: TGCAGCGTTGAAGGTTCAGGTATTAACTACGAGCAGTACTTC. This sequence encodes CSVEGSGINYEQYF.

CDR3 residues: CASSPAVQETQYF. CDR3 DNA sequence: TGTGCCAGCTCACCGGCAGTACAAGAGACCCAGTACTTC. The chain joins TRBV18 to TRBJ2-5, with no clear D. V was clipped by 3 bases and J by 2 bases, with 7 bases between them. The germline V gene encodes CDR1 KGHSH and CDR2 LQKENI. The CDR3 length is 13 residues.

The chain links TRBV7-8 to TRBJ2-4; D call uncertain. V lost 1 base and J lost 10, with 5 bases in between. This CDR3 is 11 amino acids long. Germline CDR1 and CDR2: SGHVS and FQNEAQ. In DNA form, the CDR3 reads TGTGCCAGCAGCTTAGGCCGGATTCAGTACTTC. Protein sequence: CASSLGRIQYF.

The V call is TRBV18, the J call TRBJ2-6; D is undetermined. The CDR3 covers 17 residues. The germline gives CDR1 KGHSH, CDR2 LQKENI. V was trimmed by 3 bases and J by 0 bases, leaving 12 bases between them. CDR3 amino acids: CASSPESGYSGANVLTF. The CDR3 region has the DNA TGTGCCAGCTCACCTGAATCGGGTTACTCTGGGGCCAACGTCCTGACTTTC.